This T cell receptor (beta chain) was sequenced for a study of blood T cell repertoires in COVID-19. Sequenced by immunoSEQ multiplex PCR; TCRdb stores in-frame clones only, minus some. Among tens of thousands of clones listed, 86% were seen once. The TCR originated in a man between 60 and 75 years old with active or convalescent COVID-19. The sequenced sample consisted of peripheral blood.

The DNA for the CDR3 is TGTGCCAGTAGTGCTTCCGCCGGGACAGGGAGCACAGATACGCAGTATTTT. Translating gives CASSASAGTGSTDTQYF. V usage is TRBV19 and J usage is TRBJ2-3; TRBD1 matches 9 bases. Trimming at V came to 5 bases and at J to 0 bases, leaving 9 bases not matched to a gene. Germline V gene sequence: CDR1 LNHDA, CDR2 SQIVND (reference sequence). The CDR3 has 17 amino acids. Full variable domain (outside the CDR3, taken from reference TRBV19 and TRBJ2-3): DGGITQSPKYLFRKEGQNVTLSCEQNLNHDAMYWYRQDPGQGLRLIYYSQIVNDFQKGDIAEGYSVSREKKESFPLTVTSAQKNPTAFYLCASSASAGTGSTDTQYFGPGTRLTVL.